This paragraph reports one T cell receptor (beta chain). The antigen remains unidentified. The data were obtained in a study of shared clonotypes between healthy human individuals. Produced via immunoSEQ multiplex PCR; TCRdb's table is partial and in-frame only. The table lists 2,500,000 or so clones, 92% of them singletons. Germline values: CDR1 MDHEN, CDR2 SYDVKM. This CDR3 has 16 amino acids. Trimming cost V 1 base and J 6 bases, with 18 bases left between them. General study points: At large depth, rarefaction still showed sorted-subset sequencing to be incomplete. A small donor pool kept down the genetic and exposure-history diversity that was represented.

This chain uses TRBV28 with TRBJ1-2; D is possibly TRBD1 (6 bases). The sequencing input was naive CD4+ T cells from PBMCs. Subset denoted: CD45RA+ positively selected. The receptor was isolated from a man aged 18-30 years in good health. Some clones in this sample may be carry-over from other donors' samples. DNA for the CDR3: TGTGCCAGCAGTTTATTCGTAGGGGGGAGTGGGAATGGCTACACCTTC. Protein: CASSLFVGGSGNGYTF.